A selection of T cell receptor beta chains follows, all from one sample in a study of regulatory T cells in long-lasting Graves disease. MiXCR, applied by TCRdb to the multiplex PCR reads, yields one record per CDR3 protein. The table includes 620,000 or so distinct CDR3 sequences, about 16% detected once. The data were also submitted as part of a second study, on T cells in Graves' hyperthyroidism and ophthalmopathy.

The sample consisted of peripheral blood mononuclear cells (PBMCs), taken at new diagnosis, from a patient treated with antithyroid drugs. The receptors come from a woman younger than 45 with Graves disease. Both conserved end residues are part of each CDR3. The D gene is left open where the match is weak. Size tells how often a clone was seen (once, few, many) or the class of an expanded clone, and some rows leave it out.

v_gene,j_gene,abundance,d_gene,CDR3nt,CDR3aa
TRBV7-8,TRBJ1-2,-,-,TGTGCCAGCAGCCGGGACATTTGGGGGTCCAACTATGGCTACACCTTC,CASSRDIWGSNYGYTF
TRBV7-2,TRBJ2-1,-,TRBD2,TGTGCCAGCAGCTTAGTGGGACTAGTTAGCGCCTACAATGAGCAGTTCTTC,CASSLVGLVSAYNEQFF
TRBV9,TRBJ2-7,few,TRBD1,TGTGCCAGCACACAGGGGGCTTTTGGGGAGCAGTACTTC,CASTQGAFGEQYF
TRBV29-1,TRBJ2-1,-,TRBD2,TGCAGCGTCGCAACCCCCGGGACTAGGTTAGGGTACAATGAGCAGTTCTTC,CSVATPGTRLGYNEQFF
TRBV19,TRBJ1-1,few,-,TGTGCCAGTAGGACAGGTTGGGTCTACAACACTGAAGCTTTCTTT,CASRTGWVYNTEAFF
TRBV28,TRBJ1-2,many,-,TGTGCCAGCCTTGGGGAGGGCTTCGCCCATCCCTACTATGGCTACACCTTC,CASLGEGFAHPYYGYTF
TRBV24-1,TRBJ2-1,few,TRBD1,TGTGCCACCAGTGAGGGACAGGCAGATTACAATGAGCAGTTCTTC,CATSEGQADYNEQFF
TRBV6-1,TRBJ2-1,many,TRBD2,TGTGCCAGCAGGGGGATCTCAGGCGGGAGGTCCTACAATGAGCAGTTCTTC,CASRGISGGRSYNEQFF
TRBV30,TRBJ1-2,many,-,TGTGCCTGGACAGGGCACAACTATGGCTACACCTTC,CAWTGHNYGYTF
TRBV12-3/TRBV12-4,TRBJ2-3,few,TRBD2,TGTGCCAGCAGTTTTCGACTAGCGGGAGACACAGATACGCAGTATTTT,CASSFRLAGDTDTQYF
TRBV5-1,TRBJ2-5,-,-,TGCGCCAGCAGCTTGGGACCGGCGGGCGAGACCCAGTACTTC,CASSLGPAGETQYF
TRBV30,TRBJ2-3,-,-,TGTGCCTGGAGCGGTAGCACAGATACGCAGTATTTT,CAWSGSTDTQYF
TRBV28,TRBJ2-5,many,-,TGTGCCAGCAGTTTACTTCCGCAGGAGACCCAGTACTTC,CASSLLPQETQYF
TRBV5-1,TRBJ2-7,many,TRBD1,TGCGCCAGCAGCAAGGACAGGCCCTCTACCCCCTACTACGAGCAGTACTTC,CASSKDRPSTPYYEQYF
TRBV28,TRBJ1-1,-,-,TGTGCCAGCATGACGTTCACGGGGAACACTGAAGCTTTCTTT,CASMTFTGNTEAFF
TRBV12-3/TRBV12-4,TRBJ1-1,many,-,TGTGCCAGCATCTATGGGGACCTATCGAACACTGAAGCTTTCTTT,CASIYGDLSNTEAFF
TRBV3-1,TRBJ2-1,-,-,TGTGCCAACACCCTACGGGCTAGCTACTTCAATGAGCAGTTCTTC,CANTLRASYFNEQFF
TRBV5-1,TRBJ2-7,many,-,TGCGCCAGCAGCCCAGGACAGAGGCATCAGATCTCCTACGAGCAGTACTTC,CASSPGQRHQISYEQYF
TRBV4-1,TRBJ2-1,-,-,TGCGCCAGCCGCGGACGGTACAATGAGCAGTTCTTC,CASRGRYNEQFF
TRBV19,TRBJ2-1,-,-,TGTGCCAGTAGCTGGCGGGATGGGGATGAGCAGTTCTTC,CASSWRDGDEQFF
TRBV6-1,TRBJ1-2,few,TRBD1,TGTGCCAGCAGGAAGTACCCTAAGGGACAGGGGTTGGTTAACTATGGCTACACCTTC,CASRKYPKGQGLVNYGYTF
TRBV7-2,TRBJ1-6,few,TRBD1,TGTGCCAGCAGCTTAGGGGGACAGGGAGGTACACCCCTCCACTTT,CASSLGGQGGTPLHF
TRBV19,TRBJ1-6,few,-,TGTGCCAGTAGCTACGGCGGGCGGAATAATTCACCCCTCCACTTT,CASSYGGRNNSPLHF
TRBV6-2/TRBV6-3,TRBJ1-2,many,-,TGTGCCAGCAGGACGGCAGATTATGGCTACACCTTC,CASRTADYGYTF
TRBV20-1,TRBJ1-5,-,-,TGCAGTGCTAGAGTTCCAGGGCATCAGCCCCAGCATTTT,CSARVPGHQPQHF
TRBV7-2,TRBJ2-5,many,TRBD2,TGTGCCAGCAGCCCCGGGACTAGCGGGGCTATGCTAGACAAGACCCAGTACTTC,CASSPGTSGAMLDKTQYF
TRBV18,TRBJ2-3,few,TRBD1,TGTGCCAGCTCAGATACAGGGGGCCGCACAGATACGCAGTATTTT,CASSDTGGRTDTQYF
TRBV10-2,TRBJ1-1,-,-,TGCGCCAGCAGTGAGTCGAGCCTTCCAAACACTGAAGCTTTCTTT,CASSESSLPNTEAFF
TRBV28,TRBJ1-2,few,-,TGTGCCAGCGGCGGACGGGTCTATGGCTACACCTTC,CASGGRVYGYTF
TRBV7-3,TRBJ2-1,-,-,TGTGCCAGCAGCTTTGCGGAGGAGGGTGAGCAGTTCTTC,CASSFAEEGEQFF
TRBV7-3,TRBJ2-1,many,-,TGTGCCAGCAGCCCCGTACTAGCCCACGAGCAGTTCTTC,CASSPVLAHEQFF
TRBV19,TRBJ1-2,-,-,TGTGCCAGTATGGCACACCGGAGCGGTGGCTACACCTTC,CASMAHRSGGYTF
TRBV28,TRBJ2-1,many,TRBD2,TGTGCCAGCAGTCAGGGACTAGCTCCCATCGGGCAGTTCTTC,CASSQGLAPIGQFF
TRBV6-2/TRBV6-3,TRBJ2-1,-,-,TGTGCCAGCAGTTACATGGACAGCAACAATGAGCAGTTCTTC,CASSYMDSNNEQFF
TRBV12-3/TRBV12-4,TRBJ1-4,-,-,TGTGCCAGCAGGGGAGCGGGGGAGGGGGAAAAACTGTTTTTT,CASRGAGEGEKLFF
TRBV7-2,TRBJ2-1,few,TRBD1,TGTGCCAGCAGCGGAAGGGGACAGGGGACCTACAATGAGCAGTTCTTC,CASSGRGQGTYNEQFF
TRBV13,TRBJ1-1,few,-,TGTGCCAGCAGCAGTCGGGGAGTAAGAGCTGAAGCTTTCTTT,CASSSRGVRAEAFF
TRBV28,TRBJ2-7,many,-,TGTGCCACCCACAGTTCCTACGAGCAGTACTTC,CATHSSYEQYF
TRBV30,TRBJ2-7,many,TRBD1,TGTGCCTGGACTGGGACAGGGGGCTCCTACGAGCAGTACTTC,CAWTGTGGSYEQYF
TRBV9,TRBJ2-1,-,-,TGTGCCAGCAGCGGCGGCGGGATCCCCAACAATGAGCAGTTCTTC,CASSGGGIPNNEQFF
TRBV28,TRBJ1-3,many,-,TGTGCCAGCAGTTTATCCGCGGGGGGAAACACCATATATTTT,CASSLSAGGNTIYF
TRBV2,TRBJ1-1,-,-,TGTGCCAGCAGTTACAGCAGGGTAGGGGCTGAAGCTTTCTTT,CASSYSRVGAEAFF
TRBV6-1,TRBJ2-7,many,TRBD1,TGTGCCAGCGGAAGGGACAGTACCTACGAGCAGTACTTC,CASGRDSTYEQYF
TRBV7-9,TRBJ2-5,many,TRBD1,TGTGCCAGCAGCCCGAACACAGGGGGTGGAGAGACCCAGTACTTC,CASSPNTGGGETQYF
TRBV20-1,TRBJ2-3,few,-,TGCAGTGCTAGCTCTCCCTTCTCGGATGGTACGCAGTATTTT,CSASSPFSDGTQYF
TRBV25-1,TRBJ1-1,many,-,TGTGCCAGCAGTGAATACTCTGAAGCTTTCTTT,CASSEYSEAFF
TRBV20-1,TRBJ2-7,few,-,TGCAGTGCTGCCGGACAACCAAGCTCCTACGAGCAGTACTTC,CSAAGQPSSYEQYF
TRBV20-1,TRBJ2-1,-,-,TGCAGTGCTCCAGACTCGCTAAATGAGCAGTTCTTC,CSAPDSLNEQFF
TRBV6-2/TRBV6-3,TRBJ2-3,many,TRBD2,TGTGCCAGCAGTTACGCGACTAGCGGGTTTGGAGATACGCAGTATTTT,CASSYATSGFGDTQYF
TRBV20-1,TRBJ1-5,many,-,TGCAGTGCTCCCCAGGGAGGGGCAGTCAATCAGCCCCAGCATTTT,CSAPQGGAVNQPQHF
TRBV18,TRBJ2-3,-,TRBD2,TGTGCCAGCTCCCCGGGACTAGCATCGCCTCCGCAGTATTTT,CASSPGLASPPQYF
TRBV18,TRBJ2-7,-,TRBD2,TGTGCCAGCTCACTACTTCCAGCGGGAAAGGGCTACGAGCAGTACTTC,CASSLLPAGKGYEQYF